This T cell receptor beta chain comes out of a study of cytomegalovirus exposure and HLA in healthy donors. V gave up 0 bases and J gave up 6 bases, with 13 bases separating them. CDR3 size: 15 residues. Germline-derived CDR1 and CDR2 are SGDLS and YYNGEE. Clones were sequenced by immunoSEQ multiplex PCR, and TCRdb holds only the in-frame ones, with some missing. The top ten clones hold 7.5% to 9.5% of a sample with around 54,000 clones, roughly nine tenths of them seen once. It was the 120-subject validation cohort, separate from the roughly 700-subject first cohort, to which the donors belonged. V is TRBV9 and J is TRBJ1-5; a possible D gene is TRBD1 (5 bases). The sequence was obtained from a young woman in good health and CMV-seropositive. The source material was PBMCs. CDR3 in DNA: TGTGCCAGCAGCGTAGGACCAAAGCAGGGTCAGCCCCAGCATTTT. It is translated as CASSVGPKQGQPQHF.